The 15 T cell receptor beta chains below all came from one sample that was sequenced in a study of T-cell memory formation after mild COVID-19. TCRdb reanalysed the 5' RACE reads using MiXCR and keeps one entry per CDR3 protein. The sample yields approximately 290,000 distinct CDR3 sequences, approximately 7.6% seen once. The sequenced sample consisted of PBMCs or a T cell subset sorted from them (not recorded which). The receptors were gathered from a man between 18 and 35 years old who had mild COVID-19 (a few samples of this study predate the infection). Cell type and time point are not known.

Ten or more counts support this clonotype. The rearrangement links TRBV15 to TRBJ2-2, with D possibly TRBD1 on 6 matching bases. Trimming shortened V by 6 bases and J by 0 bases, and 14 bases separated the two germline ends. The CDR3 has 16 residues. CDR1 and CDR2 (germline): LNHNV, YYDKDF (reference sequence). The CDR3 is CATSRQAVANTGELFF. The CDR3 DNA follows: TGTGCCACCAGTAGACAGGCCGTCGCGAACACCGGGGAGCTGTTTTTT.

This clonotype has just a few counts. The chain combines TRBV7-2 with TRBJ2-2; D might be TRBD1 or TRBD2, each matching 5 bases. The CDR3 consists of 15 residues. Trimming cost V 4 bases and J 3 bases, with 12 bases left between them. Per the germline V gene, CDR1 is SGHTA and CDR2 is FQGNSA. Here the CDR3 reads CASSSPKGHTGELFF. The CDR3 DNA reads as TGTGCCAGCAGCTCCCCGAAGGGACACACCGGGGAGCTGTTTTTT. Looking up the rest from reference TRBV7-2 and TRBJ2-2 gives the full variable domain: GAGVSQSPSNKVTEKGKDVELRCDPISGHTALYWYRQSLGQGLEFLIYFQGNSAPDKSGLPSDRFSAERTGGSVSTLTIQRTQQEDSAVYLCASSSPKGHTGELFFGEGSRLTVL.

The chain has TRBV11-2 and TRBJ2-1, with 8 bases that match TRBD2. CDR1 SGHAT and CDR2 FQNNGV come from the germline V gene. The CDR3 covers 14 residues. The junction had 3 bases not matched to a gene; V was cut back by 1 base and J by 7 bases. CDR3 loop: CASSLGSGANEQFF. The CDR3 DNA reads TGTGCCAGCAGCTTAGGTAGCGGGGCTAATGAGCAGTTCTTC.

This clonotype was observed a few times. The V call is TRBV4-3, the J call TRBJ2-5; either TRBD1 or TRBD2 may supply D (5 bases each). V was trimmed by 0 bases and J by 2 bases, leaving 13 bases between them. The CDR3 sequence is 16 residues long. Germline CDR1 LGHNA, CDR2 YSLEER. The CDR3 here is CASSQEHPGPQETQYF. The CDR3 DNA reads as TGCGCCAGCAGCCAAGAACACCCGGGGCCTCAAGAGACCCAGTACTTC.

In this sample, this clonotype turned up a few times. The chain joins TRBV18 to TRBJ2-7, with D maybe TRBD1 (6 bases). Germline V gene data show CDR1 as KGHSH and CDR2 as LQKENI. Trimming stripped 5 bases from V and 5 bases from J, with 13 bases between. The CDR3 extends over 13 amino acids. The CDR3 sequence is CASSDQGSNEQYF. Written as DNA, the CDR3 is TGTGCCAGCTCAGATCAGGGGTCCAACGAGCAGTACTTC.

The CDR3 bases are TGTGCCAGCAGCTTAGATATTGACAGGGACCTAGAGACCCAGTACTTC. Its protein is CASSLDIDRDLETQYF. This rearrangement joins TRBV11-2 to TRBJ2-5; 7 bases line up with TRBD1. The V segment lost 0 bases and the J segment 4 bases; nucleotides outside the gene matches: 8. CDR3 length: 16 residues. Germline V gene lookup returns CDR1 SGHAT and CDR2 FQNNGV.

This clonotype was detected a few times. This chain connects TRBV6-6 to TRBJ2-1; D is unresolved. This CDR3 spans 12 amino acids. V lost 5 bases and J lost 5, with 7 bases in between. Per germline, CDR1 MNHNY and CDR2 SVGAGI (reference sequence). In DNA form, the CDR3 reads TGTGCCAGCAGTGTCATGGACAATGAGCAGTTCTTC. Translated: CASSVMDNEQFF.

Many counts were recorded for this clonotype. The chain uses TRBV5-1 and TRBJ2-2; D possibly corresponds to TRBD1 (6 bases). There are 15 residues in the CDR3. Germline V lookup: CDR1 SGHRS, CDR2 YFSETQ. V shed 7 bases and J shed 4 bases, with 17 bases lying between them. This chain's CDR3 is CASLSFGGGTGELFF. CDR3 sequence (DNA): TGCGCCAGCCTGTCCTTTGGGGGCGGCACCGGGGAGCTGTTTTTT.

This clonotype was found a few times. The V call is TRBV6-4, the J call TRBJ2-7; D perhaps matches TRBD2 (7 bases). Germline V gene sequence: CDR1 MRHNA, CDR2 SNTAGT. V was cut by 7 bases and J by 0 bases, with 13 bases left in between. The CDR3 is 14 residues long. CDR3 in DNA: TGTGCCAGCATTGAGGGAGGGGGCTCCTACGAGCAGTACGTC. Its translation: CASIEGGGSYEQYV.

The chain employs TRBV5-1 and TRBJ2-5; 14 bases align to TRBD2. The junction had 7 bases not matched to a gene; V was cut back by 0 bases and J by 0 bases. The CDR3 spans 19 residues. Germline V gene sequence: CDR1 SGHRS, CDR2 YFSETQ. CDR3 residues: CASSLARTSGGLNQETQYF. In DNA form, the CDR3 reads TGCGCCAGCAGCTTGGCTCGGACTAGCGGGGGGCTGAACCAAGAGACCCAGTACTTC.

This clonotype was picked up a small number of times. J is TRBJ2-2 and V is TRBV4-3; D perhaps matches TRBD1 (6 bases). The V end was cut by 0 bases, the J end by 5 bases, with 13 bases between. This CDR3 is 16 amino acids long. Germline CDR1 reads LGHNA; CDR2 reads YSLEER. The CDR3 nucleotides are TGCGCCAGCAGCCAAGATTTGGGACACGAAACCGGGGAGCTGTTTTTT. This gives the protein CASSQDLGHETGELFF.

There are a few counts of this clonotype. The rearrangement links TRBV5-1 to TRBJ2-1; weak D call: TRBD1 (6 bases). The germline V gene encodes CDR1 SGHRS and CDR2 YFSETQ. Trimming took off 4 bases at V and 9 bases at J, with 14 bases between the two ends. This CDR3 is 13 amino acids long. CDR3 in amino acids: CASSPDKGVEQFF. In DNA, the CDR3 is TGCGCCAGCAGCCCCGACAAGGGGGTTGAGCAGTTCTTC.

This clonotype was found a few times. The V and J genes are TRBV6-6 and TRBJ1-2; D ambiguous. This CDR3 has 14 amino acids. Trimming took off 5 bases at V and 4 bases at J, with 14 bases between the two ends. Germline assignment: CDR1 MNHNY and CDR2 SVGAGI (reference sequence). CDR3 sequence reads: CASSSYSEPYGYTF. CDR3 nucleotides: TGTGCCAGCAGTAGTTACTCGGAGCCCTATGGCTACACCTTC.

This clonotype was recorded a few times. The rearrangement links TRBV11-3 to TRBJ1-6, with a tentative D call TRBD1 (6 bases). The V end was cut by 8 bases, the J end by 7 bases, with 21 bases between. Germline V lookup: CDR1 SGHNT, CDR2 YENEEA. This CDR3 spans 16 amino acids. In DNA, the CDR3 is TGTGCCAGCCCAAAACACGGACAGTATGAAAATTCACCCCTCCACTTT. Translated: CASPKHGQYENSPLHF. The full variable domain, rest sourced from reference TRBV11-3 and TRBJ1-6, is EAGVVQSPRYKIIEKKQPVAFWCNPISGHNTLYWYLQNLGQGPELLIRYENEEAVDDSQLPKDRFSAERLKGVDSTLKIQPAELGDSAVYLCASPKHGQYENSPLHFGNGTRLTVT.

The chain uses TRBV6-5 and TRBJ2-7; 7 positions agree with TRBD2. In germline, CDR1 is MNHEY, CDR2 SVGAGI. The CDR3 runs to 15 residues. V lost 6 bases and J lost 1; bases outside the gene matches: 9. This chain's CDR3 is CASSPRQGGSYEQYF. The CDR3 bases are TGTGCCAGCAGCCCCCGGCAGGGAGGGTCCTACGAGCAGTACTTC.